The T cell receptor beta chain under discussion was sequenced for a study of regulatory T cells in long-lasting Graves disease. Germline V CDR1 and CDR2: SGHTA, FQGTGA. V shed 3 bases, J shed 7 bases, and the junction held 7 bases outside the gene matches. The CDR3 loop spans 15 amino acids. Both iRepertoire HTBI primers and Arm-PCR of CDR3 regions were used to build the TCR beta libraries. From the multiplex PCR reads, TCRdb called clonotypes with MiXCR, one entry per CDR3 protein. The table has about 540,000 distinct CDR3 sequences, 13% seen once. Only one count was recorded for this clonotype. Stated time point: newly diagnosed GD, antithyroid drugs for less than 3 months. Extracted RNA from PBMCs served as the source of the TCR library. These data were also filed under a second study, of T cells in Graves' hyperthyroidism and ophthalmopathy.

The receptor's source is a man aged 25-45 years with Graves disease. The material was peripheral blood mononuclear cells (PBMCs), obtained at new diagnosis, from a patient treated with antithyroid drugs. The chain recombines TRBV7-3 with TRBJ2-1, with 9 positions matching TRBD2. The CDR3 sequence is CASSFDSGSQNEQFF. For the CDR3, the DNA is TGTGCCAGCAGCTTTGATAGCGGGAGTCAAAATGAGCAGTTCTTC.